This TCR beta chain was recovered during a study of response to subunit inactivated influenza vaccine. TCRdb reprocessed the RT-PCR reads via MiXCR and lists one record per CDR3 protein. The data hold about 520,000 distinct CDR3 sequences, with over 9.5% observed a single time. V lost 6 bases and J lost 5; bases outside the gene matches: 12. The CDR3 totals 15 residues. From germline, CDR1 is MNHNS and CDR2 SASEGT. The sequencing here drew on PBMCs from blood, taken about 6 weeks after vaccination. The clonotype was recovered from a man in his fifties who received an inactivated influenza vaccine. V and J are TRBV6-1 and TRBJ2-7, with 8 bases that match TRBD1. The CDR3 spells CASRRRTGSDHEQYF. Here the CDR3 DNA reads TGTGCCAGCAGGCGCCGGACAGGGTCTGATCACGAGCAGTACTTC.